This T cell receptor (beta chain) came from a study of vaccination effects on CD4 cells after COVID-19. Before sequencing, viral peptide pools were used by the ViraFEST assay to expand antigen-specific CD4+ T cells. At the end of 9 to 11 days of culture, CD4+ T cells were isolated. Nobody among the vaccine recipients had prior SARS-CoV-2 infection (nucleocapsid antibodies were negative). Each well held around 2 million PBMC cultured with roughly 9.7 ug/ml peptides and 8.5 to 10 IU/ml IL-2. Researchers swapped half the medium for IL-2 medium on both days 3 and 7. Profiled with immunoSEQ multiplex PCR; TCRdb holds only in-frame clones, not every one. Among about 41,000 clones listed, more than 60% were seen once. CDR1 is SGHRS and CDR2 is YFSETQ in the germline V gene. The CDR3 totals 13 residues. V gave up 4 bases and J gave up 0 bases, with 4 bases separating them. Details on this clone: As yet, its antigen is unknown.

The material sequenced was CD4+ T cells from PBMCs cultured with HCoV-OC43 spike peptides, taken before COVID-19 vaccination. This sample's subset: HCoV-OC43 spike overlapping peptide pool stimulation. The clonotype comes from a human donor who received a COVID-19 vaccine. The chain carries TRBV5-1 and TRBJ1-4; D gene uncertain. CDR3 residues: CASSPATNEKLFF. The CDR3 DNA is TGCGCCAGCAGCCCTGCAACTAATGAAAAACTGTTTTTT.